A selection of T cell receptor beta chains follows, all from one sample in a study of CD8 T cells in ankylosing spondylitis. TCRdb independently ran MiXCR on the 5' RACE reads; one entry per CDR3 protein. The sample carries 700,000 to 1,000,000 distinct CDR3 sequences, approximately 12% recorded once. Sequencing was done on a sample of blood, either unsorted or a sorted T cell fraction (not recorded which). Source of these receptors: a male donor with ankylosing spondylitis. The CDR3 runs from the conserved cysteine through the conserved F or W. The D gene is left open where the match is weak. Clone size, where shown, is once, few, many, or a class for clones that have expanded.

clone size	V gene	D gene	J gene	CDR3 DNA	CDR3 protein
.	TRBV4-2	TRBD1	TRBJ1-1	TGTGCCAGCAGCCAAGGCCGACAGGGCGGAGGAGCTTTCTTT	CASSQGRQGGGAFF
few	TRBV20-1	TRBD1	TRBJ2-7	TGCAGTGCTATATCCCCGACAGGGCGCCTCGACTACGAGCAGTACTTC	CSAISPTGRLDYEQYF
few	TRBV12-5	TRBD1	TRBJ1-1	TGTGCTAGTGGTTCTCAGGGGGGGACTGAAGCTTTCTTT	CASGSQGGTEAFF
.	TRBV10-3	.	TRBJ2-3	TGTGCCATCAGTGAGGTCGAAGATACGCAGTATTTT	CAISEVEDTQYF
.	TRBV4-3	.	TRBJ2-4	TGCGCCAGCAGCCAAAAGGAAGGAAACATTCAGTACTTC	CASSQKEGNIQYF
many	TRBV7-2	.	TRBJ2-7	TGTGCCAGCAGCCTTTTCAGGGGCCACGAGCAGTACTTC	CASSLFRGHEQYF
few	TRBV6-1	TRBD1	TRBJ1-5	TGTGCCAGCAGTGATACCACAGGGGTCCAGCCCCAGCATTTT	CASSDTTGVQPQHF
few	TRBV4-3	TRBD2	TRBJ2-3	TGCGCCAGCAGCCAAGATTCCGGGACTAGCGGAAAGTATTTT	CASSQDSGTSGKYF
.	TRBV5-1	.	TRBJ2-5	TGCGCCAGCCAGCTCGGGACAACTCAAGAGACCCAGTACTTC	CASQLGTTQETQYF
many	TRBV12-3/TRBV12-4	TRBD2	TRBJ2-1	TGTGCCAGCACCCCGGGACTAGCGGAGAGGAGTGAGCAGTTCTTC	CASTPGLAERSEQFF
many	TRBV29-1	.	TRBJ2-1	TGCAGCGGTTCGAAGAGGCGAGCCTACAATGAGCAGTTCTTC	CSGSKRRAYNEQFF
.	TRBV7-2	.	TRBJ2-2	TGTGCCAGCAGCCCCCGACAGCAGTCGAACACCGGGGAGCTGTTTTTT	CASSPRQQSNTGELFF
few	TRBV7-9	TRBD1	TRBJ1-1	TGTGCCAGCAGCTCAGAGGGACAGGAGAACACTGAAGCTTTCTTT	CASSSEGQENTEAFF
.	TRBV15	TRBD1	TRBJ2-5	TGTGCCACCAGCAGAGATTACTCCGGGACAGGGGAGACCCAGTACTTC	CATSRDYSGTGETQYF
many	TRBV29-1	.	TRBJ2-7	TGCAGTCCACTCCCTGGGGGTTACTACGAGCAGTACTTC	CSPLPGGYYEQYF
few	TRBV6-2/TRBV6-3	.	TRBJ1-2	TGTGCCAGCAGTTACTCCGGAGGGATCGATGGCTACACCTTC	CASSYSGGIDGYTF
few	TRBV5-1	TRBD1	TRBJ1-1	TGCGCCAGCAGCCCCAGACAGGGGGGGTGGAACACTGAAGCTTTCTTT	CASSPRQGGWNTEAFF
few	TRBV28	.	TRBJ2-4	TGTGCCAGCAGTTCGTCCTGGAACATTCAGTACTTC	CASSSSWNIQYF
few	TRBV10-2	TRBD2	TRBJ2-1	TGCGCCAGCAGACCCAGCGGGGGGCGGGGTTACAATGAGCAGTTCTTC	CASRPSGGRGYNEQFF
.	TRBV7-3	.	TRBJ1-2	TGTGCCAGCAGCTTAAATATCGGCAGGGGCCATGGCTACACCTTC	CASSLNIGRGHGYTF
.	TRBV3-1	.	TRBJ2-5	TGTGCCAGCAGCCAAGATCGCACTAGCCGCGGAGAGACCCAGTACTTC	CASSQDRTSRGETQYF
once	TRBV4-2	.	TRBJ1-5	TGTGCCAGCAGCCAGCCCCGGGACCCTAATCAGCCCCAGCATTTT	CASSQPRDPNQPQHF
few	TRBV29-1	TRBD1	TRBJ2-5	TGCAGCGTTGTCGGGACAGGGGTAGAGACCCAGTACTTC	CSVVGTGVETQYF
.	TRBV20-1	.	TRBJ2-5	TGCAGTGCTTTGGATGGGGGAAAAGAGACCCAGTACTTC	CSALDGGKETQYF
many	TRBV4-3	.	TRBJ1-1	TGCGCCAGCAGCCCTTTCTGGGGGGTGAACACTGAAGCTTTCTTT	CASSPFWGVNTEAFF
few	TRBV20-1	TRBD2	TRBJ2-7	TGCAGTGCTTCTAGCGGGAGGGACTACGAGCAGTACTTC	CSASSGRDYEQYF
few	TRBV9	TRBD2	TRBJ2-1	TGTGCCAGCAGCGTACAAGCGGGGGTATATAATGAGCAGTTCTTC	CASSVQAGVYNEQFF
few	TRBV20-1	TRBD1	TRBJ1-2	TGCAGTGCCTACAGATCGACAGGGGGCACAGGAGGCTACACCTTC	CSAYRSTGGTGGYTF
many	TRBV5-1	.	TRBJ2-2	TGCGCCAGCAGCTTGGTGGGCACCGGGGAGCTGTTTTTT	CASSLVGTGELFF
few	TRBV20-1	TRBD2	TRBJ2-4	TGCAGTGCTAGAGGACTAGCGGAGTGGAAAGAAAACATTCAGTACTTC	CSARGLAEWKENIQYF
few	TRBV29-1	.	TRBJ2-3	TGCAGCGTTGTTACCGGGTTAAACACAGATACGCAGTATTTT	CSVVTGLNTDTQYF
.	TRBV2	.	TRBJ2-1	TGTGCCAGCGGTCGACTAGATTCCGATGAGCAGTTCTTC	CASGRLDSDEQFF
.	TRBV20-1	.	TRBJ2-1	TGCAGTGCTAGGGTCGGAACAGCCGTCTCCTACAATGAGCAGTTCTTC	CSARVGTAVSYNEQFF
.	TRBV29-1	.	TRBJ2-3	TGCAGCGTTGAAGTCGGCTCCGTGTCGCAGTATTTT	CSVEVGSVSQYF
many	TRBV5-1	.	TRBJ2-5	TGCGCCAGCGTCTATGGAGGGACCCAGTACTTC	CASVYGGTQYF
many	TRBV20-1	TRBD2	TRBJ2-3	TGCAGTGCCCCTCGCACGGGAGGGCCATGGGATACGCAGTATTTT	CSAPRTGGPWDTQYF
few	TRBV7-2	TRBD1	TRBJ2-3	TGTGCCAGCAGCCCGGGACAGGGACACACAGATACGCAGTATTTT	CASSPGQGHTDTQYF
.	TRBV5-6	TRBD1	TRBJ1-2	TGTGCCAGCAGCTTGCTGGACAGGGCTCAAGCGGGCTACACCTTC	CASSLLDRAQAGYTF
many	TRBV6-1	.	TRBJ1-1	TGTGCCAGCAGAAGGACGGGGGGAATGAACACTGAAGCTTTCTTT	CASRRTGGMNTEAFF
.	TRBV7-9	TRBD1	TRBJ1-5	TGTGCCAGCAGCCAGGGGCAGGGGGCTTATCAGCCCCAGCATTTT	CASSQGQGAYQPQHF
many	TRBV7-2	.	TRBJ1-2	TGTGCCAGCAGCTTTGACAGGTGGGACTATGGCTACACCTTC	CASSFDRWDYGYTF
many	TRBV5-1	.	TRBJ1-1	TGCGCCAGCAGCCGGGACCCACAGGGACCCACTGAAGCTTTCTTT	CASSRDPQGPTEAFF
few	TRBV6-1	.	TRBJ1-5	TGTGCCAGCACCGGGGACGGGAATCAGCCCCAGCATTTT	CASTGDGNQPQHF
.	TRBV7-9	TRBD2	TRBJ2-3	TGTGCCAGCAGCTCGAAGCCGGGACTAGTGAGGGCAGATACGCAGTATTTT	CASSSKPGLVRADTQYF
many	TRBV29-1	TRBD2	TRBJ2-7	TGCAGCGTTATTAGGACTAGCGTGGACTACGAGCAGTACTTC	CSVIRTSVDYEQYF
.	TRBV6-1	TRBD1	TRBJ2-1	TGTGCCAGCAACGGACAGGGAATTCACAATGAGCAGTTCTTC	CASNGQGIHNEQFF
.	TRBV4-1	.	TRBJ1-2	TGCGCCAGCAGCCAAGATGGTTACAGGAGCTATGGCTACACCTTC	CASSQDGYRSYGYTF
few	TRBV6-2/TRBV6-3	.	TRBJ1-1	TGTGCCAGCAGAGGTTGGAATGAAGCTTTCTTT	CASRGWNEAFF
.	TRBV7-4	TRBD1	TRBJ1-6	TGTGCCAGCAGCCACCATTTACAGGGGGCCCAAAGCTCCTATAATTCACCCCTCCACTTT	CASSHHLQGAQSSYNSPLHF